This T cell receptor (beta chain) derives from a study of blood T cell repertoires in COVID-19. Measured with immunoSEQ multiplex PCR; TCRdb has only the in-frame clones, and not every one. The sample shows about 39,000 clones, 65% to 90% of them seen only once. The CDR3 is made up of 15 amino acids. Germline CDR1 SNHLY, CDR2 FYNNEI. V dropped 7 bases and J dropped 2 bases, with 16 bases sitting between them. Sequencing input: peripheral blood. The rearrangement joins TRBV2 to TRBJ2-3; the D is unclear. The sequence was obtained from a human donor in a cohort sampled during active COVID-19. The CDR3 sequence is CASTPTGLPTDTQYF. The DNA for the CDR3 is TGTGCCAGCACCCCCACTGGGCTACCCACAGATACGCAGTATTTT.